This TCR beta chain was captured by sequencing in a study of blood T cell repertoires in COVID-19. This CDR3 comprises 15 residues. CDR1 and CDR2 from the germline V gene are SNHLY and FYNNEI. On this clone itself: A read error may produce the germline difference seen at one junction end.

Measured with immunoSEQ multiplex PCR; TCRdb has only the in-frame clones, and not every one. The profile shows under 130,000 clones, about 87% of them singletons. This receptor was taken from a human donor in a cohort sampled during active or convalescent COVID-19. The sample was peripheral blood. The chain joins TRBV2 to TRBJ2-7, with a tentative D call TRBD1 (5 bases). CDR3 in amino acids: CASREEIQGSYEQYF. The CDR3 coding sequence is TGTGCCAGCAGGGAAGAGATCCAGGGCTCCTACGAGCAGTACTTC.